These 15 T cell receptor beta chains were all obtained from the same sample, sequenced in a study of T cell repertoires and HLA-DP antigens. These receptors are not linked to any known antigen. Generated by immunoSEQ multiplex PCR, the TCRdb table keeps only in-frame clones and is missing some. Of approximately 86,000 clones listed, 86% are singletons. The sample taken for sequencing was CD4+ T cells from PBMCs. These receptors were obtained from a man in his forties or fifties in good health and CMV-seronegative.

The chain uses TRBV28 and TRBJ1-1; D is unresolved. The CDR3 length is 15 residues. Deletions cut 5 bases from V and 6 bases from J, with 19 bases between. Germline values: CDR1 MDHEN, CDR2 SYDVKM. CDR3 in amino acids: CASSPRALHAPEAFF. The CDR3 DNA sequence: TGTGCCAGCAGTCCTCGCGCCCTCCATGCCCCTGAAGCTTTCTTT.

This sequence joins TRBV18 and TRBJ1-5; tentative D call: TRBD1 (6 bases). There are 15 residues in the CDR3. V lost 4 bases to trimming and J lost 7 bases, with 17 bases between them. In germline, CDR1 is KGHSH, CDR2 LQKENI. The chain's CDR3 is CASSQWGVGGQPQHF. DNA of the CDR3: TGTGCCAGCTCACAATGGGGGGTAGGGGGACAGCCCCAGCATTTT. The full variable domain, in which reference TRBV18 and TRBJ1-5 provide the parts outside the CDR3, is NAGVMQNPRHLVRRRGQEARLRCSPMKGHSHVYWYRQLPEEGLKFMVYLQKENIIDESGMPKERFSAEFPKEGPSILRIQQVVRGDSAAYFCASSQWGVGGQPQHFGDGTRLSIL.

This sequence joins TRBV7-2 and TRBJ2-2, with D uncertain. V was cut by 1 base and J by 0 bases, with 6 bases left in between. The CDR3 runs to 15 residues. Germline CDR1 SGHTA, CDR2 FQGNSA. The CDR3, as DNA: TGTGCCAGCAGCTTAGACGGTCCGAACACCGGGGAGCTGTTTTTT. Translation gives CASSLDGPNTGELFF.

CDR3 sequence (DNA): TGTGCCAGCAGACGACAGGGGGCGAACACCGGGGAGCTGTTTTTT. Encoded protein: CASRRQGANTGELFF. The chain links TRBV2 to TRBJ2-2, with TRBD1 matching over 9 bases. The CDR3 length is 15 residues. Per the germline V gene, CDR1 is SNHLY and CDR2 is FYNNEI. V shed 6 bases, J shed 0 bases, and the junction held 2 bases outside the gene matches.

As to this clone: This sample includes further DNA sequences coding for the same CDR3. J is TRBJ2-3 and V is TRBV4-1; D unclear. Trimming pared 1 base from V and 1 base from J, leaving 3 bases between. The CDR3 contains 13 residues. CDR1 and CDR2 (germline): MGHRA, YSYEKL. CDR3 in DNA: TGCGCCAGCAGCCAAGTAGGCACAGATACGCAGTATTTT. Encoded protein: CASSQVGTDTQYF.

The V gene is TRBV9, the J gene TRBJ1-1; possible D gene TRBD1, 5 bases. Trimming cost V 4 bases and J 9 bases, with 13 bases left between them. The CDR3 spans 12 residues. CDR1 and CDR2 from the germline V gene are SGDLS and YYNGEE. Here the CDR3 reads CASSRDGEKAFF. The CDR3 DNA reads TGTGCCAGCAGCCGGGACGGTGAGAAAGCTTTCTTT.

CDR3 residues: CASSASVGTVYGYTF. For the CDR3, the DNA is TGTGCCAGCAGCGCTTCCGTAGGGACAGTATATGGCTACACCTTC. The chain carries TRBV9 and TRBJ1-2; TRBD1 agrees at 7 bases. This CDR3 is built from 15 residues. V gave up 3 bases and J gave up 5 bases; unmatched junction bases: 10. Germline loops: CDR1 SGDLS, CDR2 YYNGEE. The full variable domain, in which reference TRBV9 and TRBJ1-2 provide the parts outside the CDR3, is DSGVTQTPKHLITATGQRVTLRCSPRSGDLSVYWYQQSLDQGLQFLIQYYNGEERAKGNILERFSAQQFPDLHSELNLSSLELGDSALYFCASSASVGTVYGYTFGSGTRLTVV.

This chain joins TRBV2 and TRBJ1-6; D is perhaps TRBD1 (5 bases). CDR3 length: 14 amino acids. V shed 5 bases and J shed 3 bases, with 8 bases lying between them. Looked up from germline, CDR1 is SNHLY and CDR2 is FYNNEI. The CDR3 DNA reads TGTGCCAGCAGTCCAGACAGCTATAATTCACCCCTCCACTTT. Amino acids: CASSPDSYNSPLHF.

V gene TRBV7-9 combines with J gene TRBJ1-2; a possible D gene is TRBD1 (5 bases). V gave up 5 bases and J gave up 2 bases, with 12 bases separating them. The V gene's germline CDR1 is SEHNR and CDR2 FQNEAQ (reference sequence). The CDR3 totals 14 residues. CDR3 loop: CASSLSGTNYGYTF. The DNA of the CDR3 is TGTGCCAGCAGCCTATCCGGGACCAACTATGGCTACACCTTC.

The chain couples TRBV6-5 to TRBJ1-5, with D possibly being TRBD1 (6 bases). V lost 5 bases to trimming and J lost 6 bases, with 17 bases between them. This CDR3 is built from 15 residues. Germline lookup yields CDR1 MNHEY and CDR2 SVGAGI. The CDR3 DNA reads as TGTGCCAGCAGTCGAACATCAGGGGTCGGTCAGCCCCAGCATTTT. Translation: CASSRTSGVGQPQHF.

The J gene is TRBJ2-3, the V gene TRBV5-1; no clear D. CDR1 is SGHRS and CDR2 is YFSETQ in the germline V gene. The CDR3 has 11 residues. Trimming shortened V by 0 bases and J by 5 bases, and 1 base separated the two germline ends. The CDR3 bases are TGCGCCAGCAGCTTGGAAGATACGCAGTATTTT. It encodes CASSLEDTQYF.

The CDR3, as DNA: TGTGCCAGTAGTAGAGGGTCGACAGGGGGCATCGGGGAGCTGTTTTTT. The encoded protein is CASSRGSTGGIGELFF. The chain recombines TRBV19 with TRBJ2-2; 10 positions agree with TRBD1. V trimming: 4 bases; J trimming: 7 bases; junction bases outside the gene matches: 9. Germline CDR1 LNHDA, CDR2 SQIVND (reference sequence). The CDR3 is 16 residues long.

The CDR3 sequence is CASSVDPRALRVELFF. CDR3 sequence (DNA): TGTGCCAGCAGCGTAGACCCCAGGGCGCTCCGGGTTGAGCTGTTTTTT. J is TRBJ2-2 and V is TRBV9, with a weak D call TRBD1 (5 bases). V was shortened by 0 bases and J by 11 bases, with 20 bases between the two germline ends. This CDR3 region has 16 residues. The V gene's germline CDR1 is SGDLS and CDR2 YYNGEE.

This chain uses TRBV5-6 with TRBJ1-4, with 10 bases identical to TRBD1. The germline V gene has CDR1 SGHDT and CDR2 YYEEEE. The CDR3 loop spans 15 amino acids. Losses at the gene ends were 4 bases for V and 6 bases for J; bases not matched to a gene: 6. CDR3 DNA sequence: TGTGCCAGCAGCCTAAGGACAGGGGGGGATGAAAAACTGTTTTTT. Amino acids: CASSLRTGGDEKLFF.

The gene calls are TRBV6-5 and TRBJ2-1, with TRBD2 matching 12 bases. This CDR3 contains 15 residues. Trimming took 4 bases from V and 6 from J; bases not matched to a gene: 4. Germline CDR1 MNHEY, CDR2 SVGAGI. CDR3 nucleotide sequence: TGTGCCAGCAGTTCCGGGACTAGCGGGTCCAATGAGCAGTTCTTC. Protein sequence: CASSSGTSGSNEQFF.